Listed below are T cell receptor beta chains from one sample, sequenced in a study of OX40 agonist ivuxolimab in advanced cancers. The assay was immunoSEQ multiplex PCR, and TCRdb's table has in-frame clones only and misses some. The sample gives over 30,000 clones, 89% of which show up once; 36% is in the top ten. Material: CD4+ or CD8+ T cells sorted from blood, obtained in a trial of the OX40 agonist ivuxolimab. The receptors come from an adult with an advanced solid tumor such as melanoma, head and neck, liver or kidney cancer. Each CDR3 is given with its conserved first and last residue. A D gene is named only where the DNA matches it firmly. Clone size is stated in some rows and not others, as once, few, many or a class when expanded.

CAWSGTANQPQHF	TGTGCCTGGAGTGGGACAGCTAATCAGCCCCAGCATTTT	TRBV30	.	TRBJ1-5	few
CASSEFELAGGGDSYEQYF	TGTGCCAGCAGTGAATTTGAACTAGCGGGAGGAGGGGACTCCTACGAGCAGTACTTC	TRBV6-1	TRBD2	TRBJ2-7	.
CASSPYGRLAGGNEQYF	TGTGCCAGCAGTCCCTACGGCCGACTAGCGGGAGGAAACGAGCAGTACTTC	TRBV27	TRBD2	TRBJ2-7	few
CASSLAQGANTEAFF	TGCGCCAGCAGCTTGGCCCAGGGGGCCAACACTGAAGCTTTCTTT	TRBV5-1	TRBD1	TRBJ1-1	.
CASSLLALAGGSNIQYF	TGTGCCAGCAGTTTATTAGCATTAGCGGGAGGGTCGAACATTCAGTACTTC	TRBV28	TRBD2	TRBJ2-4	.
CASSMGLDPQFF	TGTGCCAGTAGTATGGGGCTAGACCCACAGTTCTTC	TRBV19	.	TRBJ2-1	.
CASSSEDYNSPLHF	TGCGCCAGCAGTTCCGAGGACTATAATTCACCCCTCCACTTT	TRBV10-2	.	TRBJ1-6	.
CASSLALGGYEQYF	TGCGCCAGCAGCTTGGCATTGGGAGGTTACGAGCAGTACTTC	TRBV5-1	.	TRBJ2-7	.
CASSVGEAVNEQFF	TGTGCCAGCAGCGTAGGAGAAGCGGTGAATGAGCAGTTCTTC	TRBV9	.	TRBJ2-1	.
CASSPSGTTHTDTQYF	TGTGCCAGCAGCCCTAGCGGGACTACCCACACAGATACGCAGTATTTT	TRBV7-9	TRBD2	TRBJ2-3	.
CASSDRDNHEQYF	TGTGCCAGCAGTGACCGGGACAACCACGAGCAGTACTTC	TRBV2	.	TRBJ2-7	.
CAWSVLAGDNEQFF	TGTGCCTGGAGTGTACTAGCGGGAGACAATGAGCAGTTCTTC	TRBV30	TRBD2	TRBJ2-1	.
CASSLGLAEPSGANVLTF	TGTGCCAGCAGCCTCGGACTAGCGGAACCATCTGGGGCCAACGTCCTGACTTTC	TRBV7-2	TRBD2	TRBJ2-6	.
CASSLRGGYGYTF	TGTGCCAGCAGTTTACGGGGGGGTTATGGCTACACCTTC	TRBV27	.	TRBJ1-2	.